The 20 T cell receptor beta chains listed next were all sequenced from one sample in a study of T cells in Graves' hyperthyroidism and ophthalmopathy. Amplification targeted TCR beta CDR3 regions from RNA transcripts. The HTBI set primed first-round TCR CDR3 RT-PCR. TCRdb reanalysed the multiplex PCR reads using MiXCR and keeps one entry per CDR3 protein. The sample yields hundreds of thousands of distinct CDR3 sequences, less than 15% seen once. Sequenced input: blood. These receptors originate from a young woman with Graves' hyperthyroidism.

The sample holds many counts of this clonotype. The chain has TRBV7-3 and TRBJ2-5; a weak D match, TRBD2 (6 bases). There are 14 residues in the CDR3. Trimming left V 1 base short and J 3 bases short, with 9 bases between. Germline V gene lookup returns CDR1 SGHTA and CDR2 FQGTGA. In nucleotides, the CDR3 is TGTGCCAGCAGCTTAATGGGAGGAGAAGAGACCCAGTACTTC. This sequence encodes CASSLMGGEETQYF.

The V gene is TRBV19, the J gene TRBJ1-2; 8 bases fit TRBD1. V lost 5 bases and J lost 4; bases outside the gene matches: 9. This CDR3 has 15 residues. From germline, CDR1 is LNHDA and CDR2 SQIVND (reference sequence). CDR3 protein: CASSPRTGHIYGYTF. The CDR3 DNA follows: TGTGCCAGTAGTCCAAGGACAGGGCATATCTATGGCTACACCTTC.

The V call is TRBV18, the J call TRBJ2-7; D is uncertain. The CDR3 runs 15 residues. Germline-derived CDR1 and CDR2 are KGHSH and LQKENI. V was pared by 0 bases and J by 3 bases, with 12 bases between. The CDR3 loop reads CASSPPSQANYEQYF. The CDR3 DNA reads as TGTGCCAGCTCACCACCGTCCCAAGCTAACTACGAGCAGTACTTC.

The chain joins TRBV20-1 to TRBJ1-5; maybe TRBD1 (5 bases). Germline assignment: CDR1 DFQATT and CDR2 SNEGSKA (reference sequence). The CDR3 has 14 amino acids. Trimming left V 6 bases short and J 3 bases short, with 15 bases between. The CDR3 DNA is TGCAGTGCGAGTTCGGGGACGGACAATCAGCCCCAGCATTTT. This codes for CSASSGTDNQPQHF.

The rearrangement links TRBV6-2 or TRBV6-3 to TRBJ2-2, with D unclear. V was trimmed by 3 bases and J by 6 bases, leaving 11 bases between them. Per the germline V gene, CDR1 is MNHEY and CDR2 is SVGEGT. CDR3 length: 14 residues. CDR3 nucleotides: TGTGCCAGCAGTTATCAAGTTGTCCCCGGGGAGCTGTTTTTT. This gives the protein CASSYQVVPGELFF.

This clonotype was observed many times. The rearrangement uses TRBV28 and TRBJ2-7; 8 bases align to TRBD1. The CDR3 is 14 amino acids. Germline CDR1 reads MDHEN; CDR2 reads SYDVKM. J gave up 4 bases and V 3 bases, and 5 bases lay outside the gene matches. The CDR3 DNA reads TGTGCCAGCAGTTTTCAACAGGGGGGTTACGAGCAGTACTTC. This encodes CASSFQQGGYEQYF. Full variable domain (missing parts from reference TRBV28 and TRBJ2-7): DVKVTQSSRYLVKRTGEKVFLECVQDMDHENMFWYRQDPGLGLRLIYFSYDVKMKEKGDIPEGYSVSREKKERFSLILESASTNQTSMYLCASSFQQGGYEQYFGPGTRLTVT.

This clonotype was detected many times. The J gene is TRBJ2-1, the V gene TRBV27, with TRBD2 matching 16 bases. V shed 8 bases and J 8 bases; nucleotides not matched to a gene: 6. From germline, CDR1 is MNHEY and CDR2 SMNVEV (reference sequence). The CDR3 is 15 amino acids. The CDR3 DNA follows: TGTGCCAGCGGCCAAGGGACTAGCGGGAGGGATGAGCAGTTCTTC. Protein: CASGQGTSGRDEQFF.

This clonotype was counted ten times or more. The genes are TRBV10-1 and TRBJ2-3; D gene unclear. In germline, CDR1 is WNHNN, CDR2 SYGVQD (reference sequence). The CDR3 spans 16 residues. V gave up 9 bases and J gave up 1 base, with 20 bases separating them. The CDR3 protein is CARPHRAPRGTDTQYF. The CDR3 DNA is TGCGCCAGACCCCACCGGGCCCCTCGGGGCACAGATACGCAGTATTTT.

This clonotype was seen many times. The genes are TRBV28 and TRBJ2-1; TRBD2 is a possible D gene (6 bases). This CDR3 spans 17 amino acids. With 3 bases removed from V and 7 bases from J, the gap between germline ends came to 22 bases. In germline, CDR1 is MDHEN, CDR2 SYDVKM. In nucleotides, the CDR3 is TGTGCCAGCAGTTTGCTCGGCTCGCGGGGCCGAGGGAATGAGCAGTTCTTC. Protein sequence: CASSLLGSRGRGNEQFF. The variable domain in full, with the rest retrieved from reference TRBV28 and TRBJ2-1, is DVKVTQSSRYLVKRTGEKVFLECVQDMDHENMFWYRQDPGLGLRLIYFSYDVKMKEKGDIPEGYSVSREKKERFSLILESASTNQTSMYLCASSLLGSRGRGNEQFFGPGTRLTVL.

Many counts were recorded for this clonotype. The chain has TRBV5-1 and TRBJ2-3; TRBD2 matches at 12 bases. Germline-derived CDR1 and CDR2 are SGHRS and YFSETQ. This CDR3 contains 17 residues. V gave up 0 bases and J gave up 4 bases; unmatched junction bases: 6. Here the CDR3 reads CASSLVRLAGAADTQYF. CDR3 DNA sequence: TGCGCCAGCAGCTTGGTCAGACTAGCGGGAGCCGCAGATACGCAGTATTTT.

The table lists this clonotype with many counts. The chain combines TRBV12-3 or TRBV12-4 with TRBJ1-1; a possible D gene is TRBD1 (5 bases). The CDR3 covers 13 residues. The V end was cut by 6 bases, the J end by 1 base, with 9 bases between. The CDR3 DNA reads TGTGCCAGCAGGAATGACAGGAACACTGAAGCTTTCTTT. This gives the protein CASRNDRNTEAFF.

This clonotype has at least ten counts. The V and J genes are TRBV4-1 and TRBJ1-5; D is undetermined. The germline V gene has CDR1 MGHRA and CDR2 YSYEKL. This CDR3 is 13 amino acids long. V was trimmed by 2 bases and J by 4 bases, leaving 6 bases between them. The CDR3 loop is CASSQSENQPQHF. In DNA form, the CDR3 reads TGCGCCAGCAGCCAAAGTGAGAATCAGCCCCAGCATTTT.

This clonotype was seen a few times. In DNA, the CDR3 is TGTGCCAGCAGCGTAGCGCGGGTAGAGTACAATGAGCAGTTCTTC. This encodes CASSVARVEYNEQFF. The chain carries TRBV9 and TRBJ2-1, with a weak D call TRBD2 (5 bases). This CDR3 has 15 amino acids. CDR1 and CDR2 (germline): SGDLS, YYNGEE. The V and J ends lost 0 bases and 4 bases respectively, with 11 bases between them.

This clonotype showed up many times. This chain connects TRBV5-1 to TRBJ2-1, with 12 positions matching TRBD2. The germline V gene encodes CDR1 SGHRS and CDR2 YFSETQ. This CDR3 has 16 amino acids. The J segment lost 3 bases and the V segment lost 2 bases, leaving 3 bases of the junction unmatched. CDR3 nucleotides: TGCGCCAGCAGCTTTGGACTAGCGGGATTCTACAATGAGCAGTTCTTC. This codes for CASSFGLAGFYNEQFF.

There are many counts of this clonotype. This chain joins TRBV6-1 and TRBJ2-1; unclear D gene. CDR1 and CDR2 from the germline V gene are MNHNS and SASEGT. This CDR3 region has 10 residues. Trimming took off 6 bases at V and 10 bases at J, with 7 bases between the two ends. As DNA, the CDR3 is TGTGCCAGCAGCGCCATGGAGCAGTTCTTC. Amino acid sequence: CASSAMEQFF.

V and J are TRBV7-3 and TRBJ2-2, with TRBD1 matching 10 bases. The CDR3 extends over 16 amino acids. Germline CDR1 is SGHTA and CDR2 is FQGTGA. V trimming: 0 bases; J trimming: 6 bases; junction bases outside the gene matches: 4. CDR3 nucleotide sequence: TGTGCCAGCAGCTTAACCGGGACAGGGGCGCCCGGGGAGCTGTTTTTT. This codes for CASSLTGTGAPGELFF.

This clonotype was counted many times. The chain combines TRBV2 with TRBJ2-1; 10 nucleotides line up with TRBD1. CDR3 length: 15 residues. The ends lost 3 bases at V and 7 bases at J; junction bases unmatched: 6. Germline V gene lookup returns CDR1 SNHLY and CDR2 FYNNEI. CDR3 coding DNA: TGTGCCAGCAGTGAGATGGACAGGGGGGGTAATGAGCAGTTCTTC. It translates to CASSEMDRGGNEQFF.

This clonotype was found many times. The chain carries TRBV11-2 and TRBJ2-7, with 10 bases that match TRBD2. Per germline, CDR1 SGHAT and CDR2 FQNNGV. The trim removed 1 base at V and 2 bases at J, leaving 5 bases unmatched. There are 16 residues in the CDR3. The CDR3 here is CASSLVGGTSAYEQYF. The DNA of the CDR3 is TGTGCCAGCAGCTTAGTGGGAGGGACTAGCGCCTACGAGCAGTACTTC.

The CDR3 DNA follows: TGTGCCAGCAGCTTACCGACAGTAAACTATGGCTACACCTTC. This sequence encodes CASSLPTVNYGYTF. The V call is TRBV7-9, the J call TRBJ1-2; a weak D match, TRBD1 (5 bases). CDR1 is SEHNR, CDR2 FQNEAQ, per germline (reference sequence). This CDR3 is built from 14 residues. The V end lost 2 bases, the J end lost 2 bases, and 9 bases lay between the germline ends.

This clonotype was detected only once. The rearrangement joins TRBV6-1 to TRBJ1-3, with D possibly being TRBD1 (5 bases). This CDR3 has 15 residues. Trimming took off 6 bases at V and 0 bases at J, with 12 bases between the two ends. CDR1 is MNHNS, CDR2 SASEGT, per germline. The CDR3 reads CASRILQDSGNTIYF. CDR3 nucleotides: TGTGCCAGCAGGATTTTACAGGACTCTGGAAACACCATATATTTT.